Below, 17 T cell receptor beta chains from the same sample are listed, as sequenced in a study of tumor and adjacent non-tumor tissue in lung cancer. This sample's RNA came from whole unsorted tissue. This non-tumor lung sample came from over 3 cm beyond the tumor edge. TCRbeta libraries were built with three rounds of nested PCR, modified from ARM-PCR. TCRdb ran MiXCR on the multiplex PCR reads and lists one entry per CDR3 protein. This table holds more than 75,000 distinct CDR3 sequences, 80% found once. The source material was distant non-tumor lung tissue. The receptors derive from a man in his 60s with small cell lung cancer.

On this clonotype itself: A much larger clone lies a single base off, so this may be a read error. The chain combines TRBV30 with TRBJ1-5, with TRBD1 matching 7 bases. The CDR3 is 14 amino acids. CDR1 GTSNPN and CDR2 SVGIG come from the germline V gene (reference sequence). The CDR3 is CAWSGGGEGQSQHF. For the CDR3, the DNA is TGTGCCTGGAGTGGAGGGGGCGAAGGTCAGTCCCAGCATTTT.

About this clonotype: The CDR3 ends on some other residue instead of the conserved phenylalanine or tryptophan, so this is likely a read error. The CDR3, as DNA: TGTGCCAGCAGCTTAGAGATAGGGTTGGTTGAGCAGTTCCTC. Its translation is CASSLEIGLVEQFL. V gene TRBV11-2 combines with J gene TRBJ2-1; no definite D call. The length of the CDR3 is 14 residues. Looked up from germline, CDR1 is SGHAT and CDR2 is FQNNGV. V was shortened by 0 bases and J by 9 bases, with 12 bases between the two germline ends.

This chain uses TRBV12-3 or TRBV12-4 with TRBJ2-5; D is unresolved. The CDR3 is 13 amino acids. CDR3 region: CASSFQSGETQYF. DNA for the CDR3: TGTGCAAGTAGTTTTCAATCCGGGGAGACCCAGTACTTC.

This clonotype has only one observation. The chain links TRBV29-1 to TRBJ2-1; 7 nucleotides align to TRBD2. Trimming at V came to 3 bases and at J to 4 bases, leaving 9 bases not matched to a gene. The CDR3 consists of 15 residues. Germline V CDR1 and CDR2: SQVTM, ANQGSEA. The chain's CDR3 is CSVDLVGGPYNEQFF. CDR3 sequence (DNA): TGCAGCGTTGACTTAGTGGGAGGGCCGTACAATGAGCAGTTCTTC.

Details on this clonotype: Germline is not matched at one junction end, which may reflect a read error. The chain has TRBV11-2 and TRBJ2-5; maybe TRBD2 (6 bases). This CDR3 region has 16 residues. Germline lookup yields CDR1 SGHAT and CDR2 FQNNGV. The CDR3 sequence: CASSLRLGEYQETQYF. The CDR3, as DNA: TGTGCTAGCAGTTTAAGACTAGGGGAATACCAAGAGACCCAGTACTTC. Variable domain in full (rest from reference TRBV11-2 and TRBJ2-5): EAGVAQSPRYKIIEKRQSVAFWCNPISGHATLYWYQQILGQGPKLLIQFQNNGVVDDSQLPKDRFSAERLKGVDSTLKIQPAKLEDSAVYLCASSLRLGEYQETQYFGPGTRLLVL.

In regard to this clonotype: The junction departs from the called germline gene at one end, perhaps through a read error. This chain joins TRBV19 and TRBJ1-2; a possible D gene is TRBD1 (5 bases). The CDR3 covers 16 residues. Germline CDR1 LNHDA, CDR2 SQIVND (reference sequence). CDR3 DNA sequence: TGTGCCAGTAGTATAAACGGGGACCTAGCTAACTATGCCTACACCTTC. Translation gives CASSINGDLANYAYTF.

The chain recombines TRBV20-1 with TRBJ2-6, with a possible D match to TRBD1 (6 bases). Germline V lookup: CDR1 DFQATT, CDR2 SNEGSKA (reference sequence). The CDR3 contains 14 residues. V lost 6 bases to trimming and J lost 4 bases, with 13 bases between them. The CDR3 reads CSAMQGTGANVLTF. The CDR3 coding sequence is TGCAGTGCAATGCAGGGGACCGGGGCCAACGTCCTGACTTTC.

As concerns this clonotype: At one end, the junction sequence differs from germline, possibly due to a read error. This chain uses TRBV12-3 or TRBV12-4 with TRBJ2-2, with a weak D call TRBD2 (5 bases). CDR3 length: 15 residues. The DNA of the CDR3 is TGTGCCAGCAGTTTGGCGAGAGCGCCCACCGGGGAGCTGTTTTTC. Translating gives CASSLARAPTGELFF.

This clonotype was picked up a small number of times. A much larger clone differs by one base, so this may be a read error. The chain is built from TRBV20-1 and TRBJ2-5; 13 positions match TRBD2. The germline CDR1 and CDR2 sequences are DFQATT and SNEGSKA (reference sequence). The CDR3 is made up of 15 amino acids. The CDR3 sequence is CNARGGLAGEETQYF. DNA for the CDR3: TGCAATGCTAGAGGTGGACTAGCGGGAGAAGAGACCCAGTACTTC.

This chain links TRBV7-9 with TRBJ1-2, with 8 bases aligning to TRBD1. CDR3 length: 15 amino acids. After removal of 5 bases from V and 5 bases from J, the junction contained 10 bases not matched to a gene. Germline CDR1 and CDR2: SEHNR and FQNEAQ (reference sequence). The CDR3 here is CASSVQGVWKYGYTF. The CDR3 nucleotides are TGTGCCAGCAGCGTACAGGGGGTGTGGAAGTATGGCTACACCTTC.

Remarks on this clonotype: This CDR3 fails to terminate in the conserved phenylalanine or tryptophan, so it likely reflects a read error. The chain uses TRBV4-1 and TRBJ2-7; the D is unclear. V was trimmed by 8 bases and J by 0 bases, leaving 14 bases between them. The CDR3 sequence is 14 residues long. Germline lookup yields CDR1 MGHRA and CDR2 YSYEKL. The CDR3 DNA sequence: TGCGCCAGCGACTTGGCGGAGAGCTCCTACGAGCAGTACTTA. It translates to CASDLAESSYEQYL.

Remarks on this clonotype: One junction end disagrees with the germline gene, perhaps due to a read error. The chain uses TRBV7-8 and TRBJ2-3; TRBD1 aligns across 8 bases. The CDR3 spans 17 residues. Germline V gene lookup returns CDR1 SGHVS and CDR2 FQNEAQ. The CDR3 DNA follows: TGTGCCAGTAGCTTTCCGGACAGGGCAAAAGACATAGATACGCAGTATTTT. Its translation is CASSFPDRAKDIDTQYF.

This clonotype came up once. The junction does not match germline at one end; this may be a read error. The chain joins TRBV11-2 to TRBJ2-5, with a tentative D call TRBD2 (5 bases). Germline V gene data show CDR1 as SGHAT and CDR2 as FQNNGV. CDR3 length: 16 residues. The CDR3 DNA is TGTGTCAGCAGCTTTACCCAGGAACTAGTATTAAAGACCCAGTACTTC. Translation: CVSSFTQELVLKTQYF.

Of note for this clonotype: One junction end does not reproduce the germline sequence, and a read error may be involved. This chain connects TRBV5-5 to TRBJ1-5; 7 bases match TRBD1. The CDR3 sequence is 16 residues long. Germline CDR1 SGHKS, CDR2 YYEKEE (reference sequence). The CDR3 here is CVSSLEGQGGNEPQHF. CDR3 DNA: TGTGTCAGCAGCTTGGAGGGGCAGGGGGGTAATGAGCCCCAGCATTTT.

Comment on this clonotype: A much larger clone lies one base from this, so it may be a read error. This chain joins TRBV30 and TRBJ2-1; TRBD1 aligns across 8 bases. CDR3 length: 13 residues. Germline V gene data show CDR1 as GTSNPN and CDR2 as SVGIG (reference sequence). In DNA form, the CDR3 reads TGTCCCTGGAGTCATCAGGGGGCAGATGAGCAGTTCTTC. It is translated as CPWSHQGADEQFF.

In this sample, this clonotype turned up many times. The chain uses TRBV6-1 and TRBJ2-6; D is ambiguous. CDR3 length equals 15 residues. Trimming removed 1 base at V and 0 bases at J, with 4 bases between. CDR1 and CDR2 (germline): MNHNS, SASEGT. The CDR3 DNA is TGTGCCAGCAGTGAAGAAAGCTCTGGGGCCAACGTCCTGACTTTC. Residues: CASSEESSGANVLTF.

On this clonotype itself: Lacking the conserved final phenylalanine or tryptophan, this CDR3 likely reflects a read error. In nucleotides, the CDR3 is TGCAGTGCCAGTAACTATCAGGGAATGAACACTGAAGCTTTCTCT. It yields the protein CSASNYQGMNTEAFS. J is TRBJ1-1 and V is TRBV20-1; D might be TRBD1 (5 bases). In germline, CDR1 is DFQATT, CDR2 SNEGSKA (reference sequence). V was trimmed by 6 bases and J by 0 bases, leaving 17 bases between them. CDR3 length: 15 residues.